This T cell receptor beta chain was sequenced in a study of technical replicates of blood from several donors. Clones were read by immunoSEQ multiplex PCR, and TCRdb kept only the in-frame ones, dropping some. This table has more than 55,000 clones, approximately 90% appearing once. The V segment lost 7 bases and the J segment 3 bases; nucleotides outside the gene matches: 7. The CDR3 runs to 15 residues. Germline values: CDR1 LNHDA, CDR2 SQIVND (reference sequence). Sequenced input: PBMCs. This receptor was obtained from a human donor in good health. Some clones in this sample may be carry-over from other donors' samples. The rearrangement joins TRBV19 to TRBJ2-3; 10 bases align to TRBD2. The CDR3 DNA follows: TGTGCCAGTACCAACAAGCGGGAGGGTACAGATACGCAGTATTTT. Translating gives CASTNKREGTDTQYF.